This T cell receptor beta chain was documented in a study of blood T cell repertoires in COVID-19 (dated by TCRdb to about 2020). Regarding the complete study: Collaborator samples came from the United States, Italy and Spain and covered acute and convalescent phases of COVID-19. HLA class I and class II types, where available, came from metadata supplied by the sample provider rather than from assay-based typing. The prospective study material was composed of cDNA or gDNA derived from T cells, B-cell-depleted T cells, or PBMCs. Deeply sampled blood TCRbeta repertoires from subjects exposed to, actively infected with, or recovered from COVID-19 were included in the dataset. Nearly every sample came with metadata listing a de-identified subject ID, COVID-19 status, age in years and sex. Samples came from the ongoing ImmuneRACE study (first 160 participants) plus 1,254 subjects from 6 global collaborators. A freely available public database, intended as a resource for researchers studying the immune response to SARS-CoV-2, is where the repertoires were released.

TCRbeta CDR3 regions were amplified from genomic DNA using the immunoSEQ Assay, a bias-controlled multiplex PCR. The paper's data handling went like this. The number of nucleated cells in each sample was estimated by amplification of reference gene primers within the assay. Sequence reads were collapsed and filtered to measure the absolute abundance of every unique TCRbeta CDR3 rearrangement. For each sample, productive Simpson clonality was calculated as the square root of Simpson's diversity index over productive rearrangements. TCRdb stores this immuneACCESS table with in-frame sequences only. Part of the clones is absent; in the studies checked, under half of the shortfall reflects unresolved V genes, and no reason is known for the rest. V, J and clone size are taken as reported in that table, and D and trimming were inferred from the DNA itself. This sample gives about 180,000 clones in total; roughly 81% of them show up just once. Together, the top ten hold roughly 12% of the sample.

General findings and caveats noted by the study authors: How much clinical and demographic metadata was included differed by source and by participant, and the metadata was provided uncurated.

At one collaborating source in Seattle, patients were enrolled during active infection and were followed longitudinally through the course of disease. Whole blood was collected in K2EDTA tubes by collaborating institutions according to the institutions' own protocols. For TCRbeta analysis, collaborator samples were shipped as frozen whole blood, as isolated PBMCs, or as DNA extracted from either sample type. The junction shows trimming of 4 bases on V and 9 bases on J, plus 12 bases between the germline ends. From the germline V gene (reference sequence), CDR1 is DFQATT and CDR2 is SNEGSKA. Including the terminal cysteine and phenylalanine, the CDR3 comprises 11 residues. Only the CDR3 DNA is retained, 33 bases long and in frame from the first base. Turning to this clone: It has no known antigen specificity. No base quality values were provided; no much bigger clone lies one nucleotide off.

The V and J segments used are TRBV20-1 and TRBJ1-1; possibly the D gene is TRBD1, per 6 matching bases. Sequenced: peripheral blood. This receptor was identified in an elderly woman with COVID-19, enrolled during active disease. The CDR3 reads CSATYRVKAFF. The bases are TGCAGTGCTACCTACAGGGTTAAAGCTTTCTTT.